The following is a T cell receptor beta chain sequence with its context. The antigen is undetermined. The repertoire was sequenced with immunoSEQ multiplex PCR; TCRdb's copy has only in-frame clones and lacks some. This table holds some 200,000 clones, roughly 65% found once. This record comes from a study of cytotoxic CD8 clonotypes in ibrutinib-treated CLL. Findings of the study overall: Elevated clonality accompanied ibrutinib response, with a return toward baseline values at progression.

The germline V and J ends were trimmed by 6 bases and 0 bases, with 6 bases remaining between them. Per germline, CDR1 SGDLS and CDR2 YYNGEE. The CDR3 loop spans 13 amino acids. The sequencing here drew on PBMCs, taken after 12 months of ibrutinib treatment. The chain combines TRBV9 with TRBJ1-4; D gene uncertain. The sequence derives from a human donor with chronic lymphocytic leukemia. The CDR3 DNA is TGTGCCAGCAAGCCTGCAACTAATGAAAAACTGTTTTTT. It codes for CASKPATNEKLFF.